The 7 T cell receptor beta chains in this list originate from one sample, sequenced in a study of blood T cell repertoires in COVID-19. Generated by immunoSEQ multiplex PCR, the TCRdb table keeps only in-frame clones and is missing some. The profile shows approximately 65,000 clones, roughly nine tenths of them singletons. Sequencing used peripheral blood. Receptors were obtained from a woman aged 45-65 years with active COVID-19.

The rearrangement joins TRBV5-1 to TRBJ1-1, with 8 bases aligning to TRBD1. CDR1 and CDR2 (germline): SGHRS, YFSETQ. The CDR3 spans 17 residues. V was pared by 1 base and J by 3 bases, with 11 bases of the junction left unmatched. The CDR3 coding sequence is TGCGCCAGCAGCTTGTTGGGGATAGGACAGGGTTACACTGAAGCTTTCTTT. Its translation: CASSLLGIGQGYTEAFF.

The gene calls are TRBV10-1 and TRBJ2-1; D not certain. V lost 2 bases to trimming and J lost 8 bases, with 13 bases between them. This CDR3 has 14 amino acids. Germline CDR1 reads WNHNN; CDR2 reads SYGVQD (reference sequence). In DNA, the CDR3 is TGCGCCAGCAGTGAGGTGGCCATCGCGGATGAGCAGTTCTTC. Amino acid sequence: CASSEVAIADEQFF.

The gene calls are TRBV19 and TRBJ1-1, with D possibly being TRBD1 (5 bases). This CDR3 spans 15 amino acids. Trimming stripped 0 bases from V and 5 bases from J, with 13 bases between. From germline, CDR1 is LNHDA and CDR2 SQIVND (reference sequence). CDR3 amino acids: CASSIDPQGRTEAFF. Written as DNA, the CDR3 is TGTGCCAGTAGTATAGATCCCCAGGGAAGGACTGAAGCTTTCTTT. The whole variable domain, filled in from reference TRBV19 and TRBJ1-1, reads DGGITQSPKYLFRKEGQNVTLSCEQNLNHDAMYWYRQDPGQGLRLIYYSQIVNDFQKGDIAEGYSVSREKKESFPLTVTSAQKNPTAFYLCASSIDPQGRTEAFFGQGTRLTVV.

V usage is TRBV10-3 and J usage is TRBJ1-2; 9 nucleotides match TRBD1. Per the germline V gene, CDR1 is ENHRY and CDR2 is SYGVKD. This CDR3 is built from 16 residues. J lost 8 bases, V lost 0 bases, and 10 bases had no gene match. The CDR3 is CAISESGQGRILGYTF. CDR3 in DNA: TGTGCCATCAGTGAGTCCGGACAGGGGCGCATACTAGGCTACACCTTC.

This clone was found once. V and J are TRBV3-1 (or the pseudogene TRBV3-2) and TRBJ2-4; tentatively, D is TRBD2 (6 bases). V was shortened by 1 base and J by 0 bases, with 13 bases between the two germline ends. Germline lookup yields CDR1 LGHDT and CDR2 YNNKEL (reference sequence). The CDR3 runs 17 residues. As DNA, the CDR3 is TGTGCCAGCAGCCAAGGGGGGGTAGCCTTAGCCAAAAACATTCAGTACTTC. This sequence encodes CASSQGGVALAKNIQYF.

The CDR3 reads CASSRDRGPYEQYF. CDR3 bases: TGTGCCAGCAGCCGTGACAGGGGTCCCTACGAGCAGTACTTC. The chain combines TRBV7-8 with TRBJ2-7; the match to TRBD1 covers 8 bases. This CDR3 comprises 14 residues. Germline V lookup: CDR1 SGHVS, CDR2 FQNEAQ. J was trimmed by 2 bases and V by 5 bases; bases with no gene match: 5.

In DNA form, the CDR3 reads TGTGCCAGCAGCCAAGATCCCACAGGGGGCGCTCCCCCTCATAATCAGCCCCAGCATTTT. This sequence encodes CASSQDPTGGAPPHNQPQHF. This rearrangement joins TRBV14 to TRBJ1-5; 9 nucleotides match TRBD1. Germline loops: CDR1 SGHDN, CDR2 FVKESK. The CDR3 contains 20 residues. Trimming removed 0 bases from V and 4 bases from J; junction bases left unmatched: 16.